These 11 T cell receptor beta chains originate from one sample sequenced in a study of technical replicates of blood from a few donors (dated by TCRdb to between 2016 and 2019). Libraries came from the immunoSEQ multiplex PCR assay. The table was pulled from immuneACCESS by TCRdb, which kept in-frame rearrangements only. Such tables lose some clones; where checked, under half of the loss comes from unresolved V genes, and the rest has no known cause. The sample yields about 99,000 clones; approximately 95% were counted once. The ten largest clones represent around 0.21% of the sample. Material for sequencing was T cells isolated from PBMCs. These receptors all stem from a human donor in good health.

The CDR3 sequence: CASRGLAGGPAHEQYF. The DNA of the CDR3 is TGTGCCAGCAGGGGGCTAGCGGGAGGGCCTGCCCACGAGCAGTACTTC. This chain connects TRBV11-2 to TRBJ2-7, with TRBD2 matching 12 bases. Trimming took 6 bases from V and 5 from J; bases not matched to a gene: 11. This CDR3 comprises 16 residues. Germline assignment: CDR1 SGHAT and CDR2 FQNNGV. Full variable domain (missing parts from reference TRBV11-2 and TRBJ2-7): EAGVAQSPRYKIIEKRQSVAFWCNPISGHATLYWYQQILGQGPKLLIQFQNNGVVDDSQLPKDRFSAERLKGVDSTLKIQPAKLEDSAVYLCASRGLAGGPAHEQYFGPGTRLTVT.

This clone was detected a few times. This CDR3 is CASSLASAGEKLFF. CDR3 bases: TGCGCCAGCAGCTTGGCGTCAGCAGGAGAAAAACTGTTTTTT. The rearrangement links TRBV5-1 to TRBJ1-4; no clear D gene. Trimming took 0 bases from V and 8 from J, leaving 11 bases between them. The CDR3 runs to 14 residues. CDR1 and CDR2 (germline): SGHRS, YFSETQ.

The V call is TRBV28, the J call TRBJ2-1, with a weak D call TRBD1 (6 bases). The CDR3 is made up of 17 amino acids. Germline lookup yields CDR1 MDHEN and CDR2 SYDVKM. The CDR3 DNA follows: TGTGCAGCTCTAACGCCCGGGTTACAGGGCCACTACAATGAGCAGTTCTTC. Translated, it gives CAALTPGLQGHYNEQFF.

The chain uses TRBV18 and TRBJ2-7, with TRBD2 identical over 7 bases. Germline V CDR1 and CDR2: KGHSH, LQKENI. The V and J ends lost 0 bases and 7 bases, in that order; junction bases with no gene match: 6. The CDR3 is made up of 14 amino acids. The CDR3 sequence is CASSPPGGAREQYF. The DNA of the CDR3 is TGTGCCAGCTCACCACCGGGAGGGGCGAGGGAGCAGTACTTC.

This chain connects TRBV27 to TRBJ2-4; maybe TRBD1 (5 bases). Germline V CDR1 and CDR2: MNHEY, SMNVEV (reference sequence). This CDR3 contains 16 residues. V was trimmed by 2 bases and J by 2 bases, leaving 13 bases between them. CDR3 coding DNA: TGTGCCAGCAGTTTAAGGGGTAACCCCTCCAAAAACATTCAGTACTTC. It translates to CASSLRGNPSKNIQYF.

J is TRBJ2-7 and V is TRBV14; D gene unclear. The germline V gene encodes CDR1 SGHDN and CDR2 FVKESK. V was shortened by 3 bases and J by 3 bases, with 12 bases between the two germline ends. The CDR3 is 14 residues long. The CDR3, as DNA: TGTGCCAGCAGCCAGGGCAGGATCCTCTACGAGCAGTACTTC. Amino acids: CASSQGRILYEQYF.

V usage is TRBV9 and J usage is TRBJ1-1, with D possibly matching TRBD1 (5 bases). Germline loops: CDR1 SGDLS, CDR2 YYNGEE. Deletions cut 3 bases from V and 4 bases from J, with 19 bases between. The CDR3 spans 16 residues. The CDR3 spells CASSEMAPGWGTEAFF. Here the CDR3 DNA reads TGTGCCAGCAGCGAAATGGCCCCAGGGTGGGGCACTGAAGCTTTCTTT.

This clone was seen once. The V gene is TRBV10-3, the J gene TRBJ2-1; 8 positions match TRBD1. The V segment lost 8 bases and the J segment 8 bases; nucleotides outside the gene matches: 11. This CDR3 region has 14 residues. Germline CDR1 ENHRY, CDR2 SYGVKD. CDR3 DNA sequence: TGTGCCATCGCACAGGGGGTTGGAGGGTATGAGCAGTTCTTC. Amino acids: CAIAQGVGGYEQFF.

The chain carries TRBV2 and TRBJ2-2; a possible D gene is TRBD2 (6 bases). The length of the CDR3 is 13 residues. V was cut by 8 bases and J by 0 bases, with 7 bases left in between. Looked up from germline, CDR1 is SNHLY and CDR2 is FYNNEI. Here the CDR3 DNA reads TGTGCCAGCGTAGCGGCGAACACCGGGGAGCTGTTTTTT. Its protein is CASVAANTGELFF. Drawing the rest from reference TRBV2 and TRBJ2-2, the complete variable domain is EPEVTQTPSHQVTQMGQEVILRCVPISNHLYFYWYRQILGQKVEFLVSFYNNEISEKSEIFDDQFSVERPDGSNFTLKIRSTKLEDSAMYFCASVAANTGELFFGEGSRLTVL.

The J gene is TRBJ1-1, the V gene TRBV6-1; 9 bases fit TRBD1. The V segment lost 8 bases and the J segment 2 bases; nucleotides outside the gene matches: 9. Germline CDR1 and CDR2: MNHNS and SASEGT. The CDR3 has 15 amino acids. CDR3 sequence reads: CASWNRDRDNTEAFF. The CDR3 nucleotides read TGTGCCAGCTGGAACCGGGACAGGGATAACACTGAAGCTTTCTTT.

The CDR3 DNA sequence: TGTGCCAGCACCCCAGCTCCGACAGGCCTCTATGGCTACACCTTC. This gives the protein CASTPAPTGLYGYTF. The chain is built from TRBV11-1 and TRBJ1-2; TRBD1 is a possible D gene (6 bases). Trimming removed 7 bases from V and 4 bases from J, with 19 bases in between. Germline V gene sequence: CDR1 SGHAT, CDR2 FQDESV (reference sequence). The CDR3 has 15 residues. Based on the CDR3 plus reference TRBV11-1 and TRBJ1-2, the full variable domain is EAEVAQSPRYKITEKSQAVAFWCDPISGHATLYWYRQILGQGPELLVQFQDESVVDDSQLPKDRFSAERLKGVDSTLKIQPAELGDSAMYLCASTPAPTGLYGYTFGSGTRLTVV.